Listed below are T cell receptor beta chains from one sample, sequenced in a study of T cells in Graves' hyperthyroidism and ophthalmopathy. Via MiXCR, TCRdb re-called the multiplex PCR reads, giving one row per CDR3 protein. The sample lists roughly 740,000 distinct CDR3 sequences; 16% were seen once. The specimen was blood. The receptors stem from a man aged 18 to 29 with Graves' hyperthyroidism. CDR3s include the opening cysteine and the closing phenylalanine or tryptophan. Not all rows give a size; the values are once, few, many and, for expanded clones, a class.

j_gene: TRBJ1-1
abundance: many
v_gene: TRBV7-9
CDR3aa: CASSLDGENTEAFF

j_gene: TRBJ2-1
abundance: -
v_gene: TRBV6-2/TRBV6-3
CDR3aa: CASRSRRGLAGVYNEQFF

j_gene: TRBJ2-7
abundance: many
v_gene: TRBV7-2
CDR3aa: CASSLGARDYEQYF

j_gene: TRBJ2-7
abundance: -
v_gene: TRBV10-3
CDR3aa: CAITSGLAGAYEQYF

j_gene: TRBJ2-7
abundance: -
v_gene: TRBV7-8
CDR3aa: CASSSTGSTYEQYF

j_gene: TRBJ1-4
abundance: once
v_gene: TRBV7-2
CDR3aa: CASSRAPDRPNEKLFF

j_gene: TRBJ1-5
abundance: -
v_gene: TRBV18
CDR3aa: CASSPVNQPQHF

j_gene: TRBJ2-5
abundance: -
v_gene: TRBV5-1
CDR3aa: CASMAGGRYETQYF

j_gene: TRBJ1-3
abundance: -
v_gene: TRBV9
CDR3aa: CAGSVGGGSGNTIYF

j_gene: TRBJ1-5
abundance: -
v_gene: TRBV9
CDR3aa: CASSRQWGGDNQPQHF

j_gene: TRBJ1-1
abundance: -
v_gene: TRBV15
CDR3aa: CATSPGEGLNTEAFF

j_gene: TRBJ1-1
abundance: few
v_gene: TRBV7-9
CDR3aa: CASTWTGIMNTEAFF

j_gene: TRBJ2-1
abundance: -
v_gene: TRBV5-1
CDR3aa: CASSLNRGGSYNEQFF

j_gene: TRBJ1-5
abundance: few
v_gene: TRBV6-1
CDR3aa: CASTGTGGAGRNQPQHF

j_gene: TRBJ2-3
abundance: -
v_gene: TRBV18
CDR3aa: CASSAGTENTQYF

j_gene: TRBJ2-3
abundance: -
v_gene: TRBV19
CDR3aa: CASSIDSPTDTQYF

j_gene: TRBJ1-1
abundance: many
v_gene: TRBV27
CDR3aa: CASSRRQGAQNTEAFF

j_gene: TRBJ2-1
abundance: many
v_gene: TRBV11-3
CDR3aa: CASSSQTSTGQFF

j_gene: TRBJ1-2
abundance: many
v_gene: TRBV2
CDR3aa: CASSARTDRGYTF

j_gene: TRBJ2-3
abundance: many
v_gene: TRBV20-1
CDR3aa: CSARDPLAGDTQYF

j_gene: TRBJ1-5
abundance: -
v_gene: TRBV28
CDR3aa: CASSLSGARQPQHF

j_gene: TRBJ2-7
abundance: many
v_gene: TRBV28
CDR3aa: CASSIETGGQPYEQYF

j_gene: TRBJ2-1
abundance: many
v_gene: TRBV28
CDR3aa: CASSLGGGTYNEQFF